The 27 T cell receptor beta chains below were found in one sample sequenced in a study of T cells in Graves' hyperthyroidism and ophthalmopathy. It was RNA transcripts that yielded the amplified TCR beta CDR3 regions. The TCR CDR3 was amplified in a first-round RT-PCR using the HTBI primer set. TCRdb passed the multiplex PCR reads through MiXCR, listing each CDR3 protein once. The sample consists of hundreds of thousands of distinct CDR3 sequences, around 20% of them appearing once. The sample was blood. The receptors shown here come from a man younger than 45 with Graves' ophthalmopathy.

This clonotype was observed at least ten times. The chain uses TRBV20-1 and TRBJ2-5; D unclear. This CDR3 contains 11 residues. Germline V gives CDR1 DFQATT, CDR2 SNEGSKA (reference sequence). Trimming took 6 bases from V and 7 from J, leaving 12 bases between them. CDR3 in DNA: TGCAGTGCAACCACCGATGGGACCCAGTACTTC. This sequence encodes CSATTDGTQYF.

This clonotype was seen only a few times. V and J are TRBV14 and TRBJ2-1; 12 bases align to TRBD2. The junction had 7 bases not matched to a gene; V was cut back by 4 bases and J by 9 bases. CDR1 is SGHDN, CDR2 FVKESK, per germline. The CDR3 length is 15 residues. The CDR3 loop reads CASSPGSSGGAEQFF. For the CDR3, the DNA is TGTGCCAGCAGCCCTGGCTCTAGCGGGGGGGCTGAGCAGTTCTTC.

This sequence joins TRBV19 and TRBJ1-1; 7 bases map to TRBD1. The V gene's germline CDR1 is LNHDA and CDR2 SQIVND (reference sequence). The CDR3 runs to 14 residues. The V segment lost 2 bases and the J segment 7 bases; nucleotides outside the gene matches: 7. CDR3 in amino acids: CASSIYRGQGEAFF. The CDR3 nucleotides are TGTGCCAGTAGTATATATAGGGGGCAAGGTGAAGCTTTCTTT.

This clonotype has a handful of counts. V and J are TRBV28 and TRBJ1-5; 7 nucleotides match TRBD1. Trimming took 5 bases from V and 7 from J; bases not matched to a gene: 5. CDR1 MDHEN and CDR2 SYDVKM come from the germline V gene. The length of the CDR3 is 13 residues. The CDR3: CASSRRGRQPQHF. CDR3 DNA sequence: TGTGCCAGCAGTAGGAGGGGGCGGCAGCCCCAGCATTTT.

This clonotype was seen ten or more times. The rearrangement links TRBV7-9 to TRBJ1-2; D not certain. Looked up from germline, CDR1 is SEHNR and CDR2 is FQNEAQ (reference sequence). This CDR3 contains 15 residues. Trimming took 1 base from V and 5 from J, leaving 14 bases between them. This chain's CDR3 is CASSLGVGRGYGYTF. The CDR3 bases are TGTGCCAGCAGCTTAGGCGTCGGAAGAGGGTATGGCTACACCTTC. Complete variable domain (other parts from reference TRBV7-9 and TRBJ1-2): DTGVSQNPRHKITKRGQNVTFRCDPISEHNRLYWYRQTLGQGPEFLTYFQNEAQLEKSRLLSDRFSAERPKGSFSTLEIQRTEQGDSAMYLCASSLGVGRGYGYTFGSGTRLTVV.

This clonotype was seen a handful of times. The chain recombines TRBV3-1 with TRBJ2-2, with TRBD1 matching 9 bases. CDR1 is LGHDT, CDR2 YNNKEL, per germline (reference sequence). Losses at the gene ends were 3 bases for V and 5 bases for J; bases not matched to a gene: 4. CDR3 size: 15 residues. The CDR3 nucleotides are TGTGCCAGCAGCCAGAACAGGGGGCTAACCGGGGAGCTGTTTTTT. Its translation: CASSQNRGLTGELFF.

V gene TRBV28 combines with J gene TRBJ2-3; D not certain. CDR1 and CDR2 from the germline V gene are MDHEN and SYDVKM. CDR3 size: 13 residues. Trimming removed 4 bases from V and 2 bases from J, with 7 bases in between. The DNA for the CDR3 is TGTGCCAGCAGTTGGCAGCACACAGATACGCAGTATTTT. It encodes CASSWQHTDTQYF.

Many counts were recorded for this clonotype. The V gene is TRBV3-1, the J gene TRBJ1-2; TRBD1 is a possible D gene (5 bases). Germline V CDR1 and CDR2: LGHDT, YNNKEL (reference sequence). V dropped 0 bases and J dropped 4 bases, with 9 bases sitting between them. The CDR3 is made up of 14 amino acids. CDR3: CASSQDPRAYGYTF. DNA for the CDR3: TGTGCCAGCAGCCAAGATCCCAGGGCCTATGGCTACACCTTC.

This clonotype has just one count. V usage is TRBV24-1 and J usage is TRBJ2-1; TRBD2 might be the D (7 bases). From germline, CDR1 is KGHDR and CDR2 SFDVKD. Deletions cut 10 bases from V and 3 bases from J, with 15 bases between. The CDR3 is made up of 14 amino acids. In nucleotides, the CDR3 is TGTGCCACTGAGGACGGGGGGCTCTACAATGAGCAGTTCTTC. Residues: CATEDGGLYNEQFF.

This clonotype was counted a few times. This chain joins TRBV11-2 and TRBJ2-1; 8 bases are shared with TRBD1. From germline, CDR1 is SGHAT and CDR2 FQNNGV. This CDR3 region has 15 residues. V was clipped by 6 bases and J by 0 bases; unmatched bases: 4. CDR3 region: CASSRQGLSYNEQFF. The CDR3 DNA follows: TGTGCCAGCAGTCGACAGGGGCTCTCCTACAATGAGCAGTTCTTC.

The table lists this clonotype with a few counts. The rearrangement uses TRBV6-1 and TRBJ1-1; D uncertain. The V gene's germline CDR1 is MNHNS and CDR2 SASEGT. This CDR3 is built from 12 residues. V dropped 9 bases and J dropped 1 base, with 9 bases sitting between them. As DNA, the CDR3 is TGTGCCAGTGAGGCCAGGAACACTGAAGCTTTCTTT. Its protein product is CASEARNTEAFF.

This clonotype was detected ten times or more. This chain connects TRBV5-1 to TRBJ2-1, with D perhaps TRBD1 or TRBD2 (5 bases each). There are 13 residues in the CDR3. The V end lost 7 bases, the J end lost 2 bases, and 10 bases lay between the germline ends. Germline lookup yields CDR1 SGHRS and CDR2 YFSETQ. The CDR3 DNA reads as TGCGCCAGCGGGACCGCTGCCTACAATGAGCAGTTCTTC. Translated: CASGTAAYNEQFF.

On this clonotype: One junction end disagrees with the germline gene, perhaps due to a read error. V gene TRBV28 combines with J gene TRBJ1-5; TRBD1 aligns across 7 bases. The CDR3 has 17 amino acids. CDR1 and CDR2 from the germline V gene are MDHEN and SYDVKM. The CDR3 DNA sequence: TGTGCCTGCAGTTTTCTACAGGGGACCCGTAGCAATCAGCCCCAGCATTTT. Translation: CACSFLQGTRSNQPQHF.

CDR3 residues: CASSPSELTEAFF. The CDR3 coding sequence is TGTGCCAGCAGCCCGTCTGAGCTCACTGAAGCTTTCTTT. The rearrangement uses TRBV13 and TRBJ1-1, with D unclear. Germline V gives CDR1 PRHDT, CDR2 FYEKMQ (reference sequence). This CDR3 spans 13 amino acids. V was clipped by 5 bases and J by 4 bases, with 11 bases between them.

This rearrangement joins TRBV27 to TRBJ1-5; the match to TRBD1 covers 7 bases. Germline values: CDR1 MNHEY, CDR2 SMNVEV (reference sequence). The CDR3 sequence is 14 residues long. CDR3 sequence (DNA): TGTACCACCTCCCCTACAGGGGGCAATCAGCCCCAGCATTTT. This translates into CTTSPTGGNQPQHF.

The rearrangement uses TRBV28 and TRBJ1-2; D may be TRBD1 (6 bases). V was shortened by 9 bases and J by 7 bases, with 15 bases between the two germline ends. CDR3 length equals 12 residues. CDR1 and CDR2 from the germline V gene are MDHEN and SYDVKM. CDR3 nucleotides: TGTGCCAGTTCCCAGGGGAGGCGTGGCTACACCTTC. Its translation: CASSQGRRGYTF.

This clonotype has ten or more counts. This chain connects TRBV27 to TRBJ2-3; 8 bases are a match to TRBD2. The CDR3 consists of 16 residues. Germline V gene lookup returns CDR1 MNHEY and CDR2 SMNVEV (reference sequence). V lost 5 bases and J lost 2; bases outside the gene matches: 9. CDR3 region: CASSPLAAGVTDTQYF. In DNA form, the CDR3 reads TGTGCCAGCAGTCCATTGGCAGCGGGAGTCACAGATACGCAGTATTTT.

J is TRBJ2-7 and V is TRBV7-2; 9 bases are a match to TRBD1. V lost 3 bases to trimming and J lost 1 base; unmatched junction nucleotides: 4. CDR1 SGHTA and CDR2 FQGNSA come from the germline V gene. The CDR3 spans 15 residues. The DNA of the CDR3 is TGTGCCAGCAGCTTCGAGACAGGGGGATCCTACGAGCAGTACTTC. Protein: CASSFETGGSYEQYF.

CDR3 amino acids: CASSQTGGLNTGELFF. CDR3 bases: TGTGCCAGCAGCCAGACAGGGGGCTTGAACACCGGGGAGCTGTTTTTT. This chain uses TRBV11-2 with TRBJ2-2, with TRBD1 identical over 10 bases. The germline CDR1 and CDR2 sequences are SGHAT and FQNNGV. CDR3 length: 16 amino acids. J lost 1 base, V lost 5 bases, and 4 bases had no gene match.

This sequence joins TRBV30 and TRBJ2-7, with TRBD2 identical over 7 bases. V lost 2 bases and J lost 7; bases outside the gene matches: 2. Germline lookup yields CDR1 GTSNPN and CDR2 SVGIG (reference sequence). The CDR3 extends over 11 amino acids. CDR3 region: CAWSWGGEQYF. The CDR3 DNA reads as TGTGCCTGGAGTTGGGGGGGTGAGCAGTACTTC.

This clonotype was counted only a few times. The rearrangement links TRBV11-2 to TRBJ1-6; unclear D gene. The V and J ends lost 4 bases and 1 base respectively, with 11 bases between them. The germline CDR1 and CDR2 sequences are SGHAT and FQNNGV. CDR3 size: 16 residues. In nucleotides, the CDR3 is TGTGCCAGCAGCTCCACCCGGGGTTCCTATAATTCACCCCTCCACTTT. Amino acids: CASSSTRGSYNSPLHF.

V is TRBV20-1 and J is TRBJ2-7, with 9 bases that match TRBD2. CDR3 length: 16 amino acids. Germline V lookup: CDR1 DFQATT, CDR2 SNEGSKA (reference sequence). J gave up 2 bases and V 2 bases, and 10 bases lay outside the gene matches. The CDR3: CSARKGVAGVPYEQYF. CDR3 bases: TGCAGTGCTAGAAAGGGGGTAGCGGGAGTCCCCTACGAGCAGTACTTC.

In DNA, the CDR3 is TGTGCCAGCACCCTGCACTCGGGGAGGAACACTGAAGCTTTCTTT. Its translation is CASTLHSGRNTEAFF. The chain recombines TRBV28 with TRBJ1-1; D ambiguous. Germline V CDR1 and CDR2: MDHEN, SYDVKM. V was trimmed by 7 bases and J by 1 base, leaving 16 bases between them. CDR3 length: 15 residues.

The chain uses TRBV6-9 and TRBJ1-1, with TRBD1 matching 7 bases. The CDR3 is 16 amino acids. V trimming: 2 bases; J trimming: 0 bases; junction bases outside the gene matches: 6. CDR1 MNHGY and CDR2 SVAAGI come from the germline V gene. The DNA of the CDR3 is TGTGCCAGCAGTTATGGACAGGCGTTCATGAACACTGAAGCTTTCTTT. Amino acids: CASSYGQAFMNTEAFF.

This clonotype occurred many times. This chain links TRBV11-2 with TRBJ2-7, with no clear D. The CDR3 spans 14 residues. V was shortened by 6 bases and J by 2 bases, with 14 bases between the two germline ends. CDR1 and CDR2 from the germline V gene are SGHAT and FQNNGV. CDR3 residues: CASSRDTLTYEQYF. The CDR3 DNA reads as TGTGCCAGCAGTCGAGACACCCTCACCTACGAGCAGTACTTC.

This clonotype was observed many times. The chain combines TRBV30 with TRBJ1-6; the D is unclear. Germline CDR1 and CDR2: GTSNPN and SVGIG (reference sequence). This CDR3 has 13 residues. Trimming cost V 0 bases and J 8 bases, with 8 bases left between them. CDR3 sequence: CAWSVLPDSPLHF. DNA for the CDR3: TGTGCCTGGAGTGTACTTCCGGATTCACCCCTCCACTTT.

The CDR3 coding sequence is TGTGCCAGCAGCCCGACGGGAGTTCAGATCTTCGGGCAGTTCTTC. It yields the protein CASSPTGVQIFGQFF. The chain links TRBV4-2 to TRBJ2-1; perhaps TRBD2 as D (6 bases). V was clipped by 4 bases and J by 12 bases, with 22 bases between them. The CDR3 contains 15 residues. CDR1 and CDR2 (germline): LGHNA, YNFKEQ.